The next 2 T cell receptor beta chains were all read from a single sample in a study of shared clonotypes between healthy human individuals. Profiled with immunoSEQ multiplex PCR; TCRdb holds only in-frame clones, not every one. The repertoire consists of about 2.4 million clones, with over 85% occurring once and the leading ten covering more than 0.35%. Sequencing was performed on naive CD4+ T cells from PBMCs. The subset denotes: CD45RA+ positively selected. The receptors come from a young man in good health. Some clones in this sample may be carry-over from other donors' samples.

Points on this clone: Other DNA sequences within the sample encode an identical CDR3. The chain carries TRBV9 and TRBJ2-2, with TRBD1 matching over 7 bases. Germline assignment: CDR1 SGDLS and CDR2 YYNGEE. V trimming: 0 bases; J trimming: 2 bases; junction bases outside the gene matches: 4. The CDR3 is made up of 16 amino acids. Here the CDR3 reads CASSVGGTANTGELFF. CDR3 DNA: TGTGCCAGCAGCGTAGGAGGGACAGCCAACACCGGGGAGCTGTTTTTT.

This chain connects TRBV10-3 to TRBJ2-5; a possible D gene is TRBD2 (5 bases). Germline V gives CDR1 ENHRY, CDR2 SYGVKD. The CDR3 length is 10 residues. V dropped 11 bases and J dropped 5 bases, with 9 bases sitting between them. The CDR3 sequence: CAPRGETQYF. CDR3 DNA: TGTGCCCCCCGAGGGGAGACCCAGTACTTC.